This TCR beta chain was retrieved from a study of shared clonotypes between healthy human individuals. Per the germline V gene, CDR1 is SGHNT and CDR2 is YENEEA. The CDR3 runs 14 residues. V was shortened by 1 base and J by 3 bases, with 9 bases between the two germline ends. Genomic DNA per cell subset filled all wells of several immunoSEQ plates. Generated by immunoSEQ multiplex PCR, the TCRdb table keeps only in-frame clones and is missing some. The data hold roughly 1,500,000 clones, with less than 99% observed a single time. The receptor's source is a man aged 25-45 years in good health. Sequencing was carried out using naive CD4+ T cells sorted from blood. Noted subset: CD45RA+ positively selected. The chain couples TRBV11-3 to TRBJ2-5; D remains unclear. CDR3 nucleotides: TGTGCCAGCAGCTTAGCCGACATAAAAGAGACCCAGTACTTC. The encoded protein is CASSLADIKETQYF.